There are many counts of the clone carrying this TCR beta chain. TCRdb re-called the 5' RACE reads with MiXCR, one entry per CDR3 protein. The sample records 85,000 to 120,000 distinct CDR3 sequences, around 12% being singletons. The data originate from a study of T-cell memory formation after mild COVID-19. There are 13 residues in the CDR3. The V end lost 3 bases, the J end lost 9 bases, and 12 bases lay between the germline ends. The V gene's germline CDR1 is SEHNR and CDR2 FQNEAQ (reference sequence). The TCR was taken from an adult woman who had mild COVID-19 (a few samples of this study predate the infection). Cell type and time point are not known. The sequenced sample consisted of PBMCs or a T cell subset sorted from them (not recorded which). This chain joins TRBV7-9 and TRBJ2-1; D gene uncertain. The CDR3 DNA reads TGTGCCAGCAGCTTGGTGGGGTACGGTGAGCAGTTCTTC. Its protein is CASSLVGYGEQFF.